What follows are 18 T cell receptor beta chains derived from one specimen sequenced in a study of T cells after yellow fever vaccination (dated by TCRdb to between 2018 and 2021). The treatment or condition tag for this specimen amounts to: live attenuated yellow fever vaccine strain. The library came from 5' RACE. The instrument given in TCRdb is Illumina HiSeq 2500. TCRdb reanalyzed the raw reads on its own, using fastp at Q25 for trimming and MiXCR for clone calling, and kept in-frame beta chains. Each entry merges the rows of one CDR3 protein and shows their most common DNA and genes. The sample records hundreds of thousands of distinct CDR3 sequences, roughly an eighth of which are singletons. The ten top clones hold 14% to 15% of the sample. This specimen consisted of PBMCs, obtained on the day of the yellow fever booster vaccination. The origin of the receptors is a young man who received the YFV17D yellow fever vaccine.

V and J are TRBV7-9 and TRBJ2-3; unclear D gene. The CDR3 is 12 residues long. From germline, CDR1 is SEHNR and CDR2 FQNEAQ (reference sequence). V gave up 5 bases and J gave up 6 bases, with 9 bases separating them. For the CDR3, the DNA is TGTGCCAGCAGCACCTACCAGGATACGCAGTATTTT. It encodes CASSTYQDTQYF.

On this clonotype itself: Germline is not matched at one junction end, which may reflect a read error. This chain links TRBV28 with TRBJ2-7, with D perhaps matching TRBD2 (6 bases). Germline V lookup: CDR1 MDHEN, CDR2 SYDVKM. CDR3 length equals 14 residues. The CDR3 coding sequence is TGTGCCAGCAGTTTATCGGCCCCCGAGCTTCGGAGGGACTTC. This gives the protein CASSLSAPELRRDF. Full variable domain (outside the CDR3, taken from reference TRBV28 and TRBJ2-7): DVKVTQSSRYLVKRTGEKVFLECVQDMDHENMFWYRQDPGLGLRLIYFSYDVKMKEKGDIPEGYSVSREKKERFSLILESASTNQTSMYLCASSLSAPELRRDFGPGTRLTVT.

For the CDR3, the DNA is TGTGCCAGCAGTCCGCAGGCTTTTGGGGCCAACGTCCTGACTTTC. The encoded protein is CASSPQAFGANVLTF. The rearrangement links TRBV2 to TRBJ2-6; D not certain. This CDR3 is 15 amino acids long. Per germline, CDR1 SNHLY and CDR2 FYNNEI. V was clipped by 5 bases and J by 3 bases, with 11 bases between them.

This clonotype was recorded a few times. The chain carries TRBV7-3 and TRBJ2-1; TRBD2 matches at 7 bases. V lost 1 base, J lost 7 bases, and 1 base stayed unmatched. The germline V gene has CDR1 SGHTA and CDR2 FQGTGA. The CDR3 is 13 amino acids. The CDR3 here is CASSLRAGNEQFF. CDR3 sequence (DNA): TGTGCCAGCAGCTTAAGAGCGGGAAATGAGCAGTTCTTC.

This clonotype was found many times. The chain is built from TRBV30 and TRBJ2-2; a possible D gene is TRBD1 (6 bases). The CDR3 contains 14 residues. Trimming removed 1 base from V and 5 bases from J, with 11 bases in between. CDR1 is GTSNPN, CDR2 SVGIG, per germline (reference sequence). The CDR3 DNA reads TGTGCCTGGAGTGCATCAGGGGTGACCGGGGAGCTGTTTTTT. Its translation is CAWSASGVTGELFF.

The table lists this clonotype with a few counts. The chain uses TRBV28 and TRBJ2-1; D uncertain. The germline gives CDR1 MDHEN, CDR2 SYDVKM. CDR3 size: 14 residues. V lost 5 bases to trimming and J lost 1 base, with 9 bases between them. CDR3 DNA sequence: TGTGCCAGCAGTAGCAGAAGGTCCTACAATGAGCAGTTCTTC. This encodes CASSSRRSYNEQFF.

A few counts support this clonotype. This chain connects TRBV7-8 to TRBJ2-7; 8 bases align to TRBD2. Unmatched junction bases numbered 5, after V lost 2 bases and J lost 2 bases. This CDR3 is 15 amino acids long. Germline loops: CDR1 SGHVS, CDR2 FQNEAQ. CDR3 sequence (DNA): TGTGCCAGCAGCTTATCGGGAGGGGGGCCCTACGAGCAGTACTTC. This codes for CASSLSGGGPYEQYF.

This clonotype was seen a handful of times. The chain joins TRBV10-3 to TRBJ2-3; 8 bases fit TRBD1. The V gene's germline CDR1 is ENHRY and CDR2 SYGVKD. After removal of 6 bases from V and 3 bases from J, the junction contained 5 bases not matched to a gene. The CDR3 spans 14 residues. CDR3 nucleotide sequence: TGTGCCATCAGCAGGGGGCCCGGGACAGATACGCAGTATTTT. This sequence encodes CAISRGPGTDTQYF.

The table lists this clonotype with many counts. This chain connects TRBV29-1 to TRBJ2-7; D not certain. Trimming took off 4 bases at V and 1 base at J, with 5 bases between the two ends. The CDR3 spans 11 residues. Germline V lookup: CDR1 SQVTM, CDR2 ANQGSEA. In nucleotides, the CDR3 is TGCAGCGTTGCCCGATCCTACGAGCAGTACTTC. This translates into CSVARSYEQYF.

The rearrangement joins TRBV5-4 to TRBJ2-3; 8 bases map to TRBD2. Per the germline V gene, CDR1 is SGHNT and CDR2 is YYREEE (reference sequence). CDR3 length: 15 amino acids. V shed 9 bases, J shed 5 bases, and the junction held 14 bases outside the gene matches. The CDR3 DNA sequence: TGTGCCATCCGACATAGCGGGAAAGGAGGAGATACGCAGTATTTT. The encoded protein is CAIRHSGKGGDTQYF.

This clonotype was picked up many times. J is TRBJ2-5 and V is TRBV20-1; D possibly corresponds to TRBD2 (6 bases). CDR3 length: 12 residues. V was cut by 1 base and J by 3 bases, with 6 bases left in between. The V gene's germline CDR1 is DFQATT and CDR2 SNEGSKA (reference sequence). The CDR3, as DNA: TGCAGTGCTAGAGGCGGGAAAGAGACCCAGTACTTC. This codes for CSARGGKETQYF.

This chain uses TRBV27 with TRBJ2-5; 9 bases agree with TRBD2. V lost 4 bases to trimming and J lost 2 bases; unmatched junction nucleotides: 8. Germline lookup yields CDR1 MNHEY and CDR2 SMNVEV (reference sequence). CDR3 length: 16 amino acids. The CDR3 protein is CASSSTRGREQETQYF. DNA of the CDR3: TGTGCCAGCAGTTCCACCCGCGGGAGGGAGCAAGAGACCCAGTACTTC.

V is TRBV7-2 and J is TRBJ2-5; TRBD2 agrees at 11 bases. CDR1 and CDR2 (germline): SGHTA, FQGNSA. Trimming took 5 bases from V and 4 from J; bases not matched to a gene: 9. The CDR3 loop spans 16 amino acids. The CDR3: CASSDRTSGWGETQYF. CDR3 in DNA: TGTGCCAGCAGCGACAGGACTAGCGGGTGGGGAGAGACCCAGTACTTC.

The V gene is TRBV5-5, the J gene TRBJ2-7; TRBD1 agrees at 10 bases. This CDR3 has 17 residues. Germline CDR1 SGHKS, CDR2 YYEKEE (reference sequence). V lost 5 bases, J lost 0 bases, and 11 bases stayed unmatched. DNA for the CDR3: TGTGCCAGCAGGCCGGACAGGGGGTTCCTAGGCTCCTACGAGCAGTACTTC. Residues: CASRPDRGFLGSYEQYF. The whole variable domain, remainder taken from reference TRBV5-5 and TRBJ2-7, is DAGVTQSPTHLIKTRGQQVTLRCSPISGHKSVSWYQQVLGQGPQFIFQYYEKEERGRGNFPDRFSARQFPNYSSELNVNALLLGDSALYLCASRPDRGFLGSYEQYFGPGTRLTVT.

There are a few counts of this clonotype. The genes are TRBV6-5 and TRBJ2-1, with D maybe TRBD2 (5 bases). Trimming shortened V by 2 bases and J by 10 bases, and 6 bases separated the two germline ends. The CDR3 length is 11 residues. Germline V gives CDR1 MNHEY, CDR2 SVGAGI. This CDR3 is CASSYEGEQFF. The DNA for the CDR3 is TGTGCCAGCAGTTACGAGGGCGAGCAGTTCTTC.

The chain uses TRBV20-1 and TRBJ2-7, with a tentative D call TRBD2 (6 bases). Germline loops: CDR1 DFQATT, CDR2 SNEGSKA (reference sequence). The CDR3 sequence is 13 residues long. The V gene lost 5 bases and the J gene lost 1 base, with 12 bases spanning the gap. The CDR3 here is CSAERAASYEQYF. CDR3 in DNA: TGCAGTGCTGAGCGGGCGGCTTCCTACGAGCAGTACTTC.

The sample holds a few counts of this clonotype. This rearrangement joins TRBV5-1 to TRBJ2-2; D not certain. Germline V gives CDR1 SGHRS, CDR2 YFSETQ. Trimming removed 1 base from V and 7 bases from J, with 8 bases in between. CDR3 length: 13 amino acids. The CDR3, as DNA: TGCGCCAGCAGCTTGTTTGAAAACGGGGAGCTGTTTTTT. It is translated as CASSLFENGELFF.

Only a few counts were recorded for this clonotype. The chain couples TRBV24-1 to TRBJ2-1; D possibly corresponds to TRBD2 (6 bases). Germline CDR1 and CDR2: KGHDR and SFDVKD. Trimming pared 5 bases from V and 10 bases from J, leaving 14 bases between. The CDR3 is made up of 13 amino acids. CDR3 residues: CATSALGGGEQFF. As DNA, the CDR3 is TGTGCCACCAGTGCCCTGGGGGGTGGGGAGCAGTTCTTC.